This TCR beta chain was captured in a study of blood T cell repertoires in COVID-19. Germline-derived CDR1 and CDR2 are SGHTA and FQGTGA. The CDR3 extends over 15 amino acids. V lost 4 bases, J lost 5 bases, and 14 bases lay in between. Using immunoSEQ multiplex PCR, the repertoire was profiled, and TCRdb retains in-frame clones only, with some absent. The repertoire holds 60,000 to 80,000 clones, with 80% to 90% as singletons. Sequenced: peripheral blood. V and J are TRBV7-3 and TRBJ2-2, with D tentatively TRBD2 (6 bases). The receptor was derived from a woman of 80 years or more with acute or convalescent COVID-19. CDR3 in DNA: TGTGCCAGCAGCTCCGGGACTTTGGCGACCGGGGAGCTGTTTTTT. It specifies CASSSGTLATGELFF.